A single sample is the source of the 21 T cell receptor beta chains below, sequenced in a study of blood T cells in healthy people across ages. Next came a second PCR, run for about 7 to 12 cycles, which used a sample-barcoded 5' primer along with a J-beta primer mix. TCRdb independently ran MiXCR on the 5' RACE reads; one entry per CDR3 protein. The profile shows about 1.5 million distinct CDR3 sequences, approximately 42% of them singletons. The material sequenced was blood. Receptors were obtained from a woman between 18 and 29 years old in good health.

This CDR3 reads CTPNGPSGPYEQYF. The CDR3 coding sequence is TGCACCCCGAACGGACCTAGCGGACCCTACGAGCAGTACTTC. V is TRBV20-1 and J is TRBJ2-7; 7 nucleotides agree with TRBD2. The CDR3 runs 14 residues. Germline CDR1 reads DFQATT; CDR2 reads SNEGSKA (reference sequence).

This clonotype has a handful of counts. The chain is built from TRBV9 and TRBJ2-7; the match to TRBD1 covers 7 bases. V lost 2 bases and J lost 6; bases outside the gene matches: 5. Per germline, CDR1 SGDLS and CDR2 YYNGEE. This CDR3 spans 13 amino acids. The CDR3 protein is CASSVLTGSEQYF. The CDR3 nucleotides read TGTGCCAGCAGCGTTTTGACAGGGTCCGAGCAGTACTTC. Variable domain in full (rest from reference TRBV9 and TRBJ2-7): DSGVTQTPKHLITATGQRVTLRCSPRSGDLSVYWYQQSLDQGLQFLIQYYNGEERAKGNILERFSAQQFPDLHSELNLSSLELGDSALYFCASSVLTGSEQYFGPGTRLTVT.

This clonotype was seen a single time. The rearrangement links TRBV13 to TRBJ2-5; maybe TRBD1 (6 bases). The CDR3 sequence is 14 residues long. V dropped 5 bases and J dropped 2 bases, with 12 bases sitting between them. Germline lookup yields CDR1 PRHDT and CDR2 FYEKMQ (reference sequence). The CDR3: CASSQTGKQETQYF. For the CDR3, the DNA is TGTGCCAGCAGCCAAACAGGGAAGCAAGAGACCCAGTACTTC.

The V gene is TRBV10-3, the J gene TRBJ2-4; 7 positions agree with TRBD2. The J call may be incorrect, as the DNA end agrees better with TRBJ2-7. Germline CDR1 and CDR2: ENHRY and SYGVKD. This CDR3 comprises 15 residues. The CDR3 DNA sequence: TGTGCCATCAGCCTGGGGGGGTCGGGGGGCTACGAGCAGTACTTC. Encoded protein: CAISLGGSGGYEQYF.

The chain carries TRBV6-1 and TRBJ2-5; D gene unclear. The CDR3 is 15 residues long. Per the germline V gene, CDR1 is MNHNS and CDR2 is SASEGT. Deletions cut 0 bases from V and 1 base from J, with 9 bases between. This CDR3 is CASSEALTAQETQYF. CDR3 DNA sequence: TGTGCCAGCAGTGAAGCTCTAACTGCCCAAGAGACCCAGTACTTC.

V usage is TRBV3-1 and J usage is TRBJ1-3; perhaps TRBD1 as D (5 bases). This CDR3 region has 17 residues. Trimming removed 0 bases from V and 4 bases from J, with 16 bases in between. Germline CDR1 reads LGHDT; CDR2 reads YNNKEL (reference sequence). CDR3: CASSQDRGTAGGNTIYF. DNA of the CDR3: TGTGCCAGCAGCCAAGATCGGGGCACAGCTGGCGGAAACACCATATATTTT.

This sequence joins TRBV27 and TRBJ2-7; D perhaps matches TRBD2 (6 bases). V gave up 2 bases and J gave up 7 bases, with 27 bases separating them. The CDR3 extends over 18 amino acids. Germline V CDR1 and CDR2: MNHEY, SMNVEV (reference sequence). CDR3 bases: TGTGCCAGCAGTTTAGATTGGGGAGGCGAGGGCTCCTACAATGAGCAGTACTTC. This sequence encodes CASSLDWGGEGSYNEQYF.

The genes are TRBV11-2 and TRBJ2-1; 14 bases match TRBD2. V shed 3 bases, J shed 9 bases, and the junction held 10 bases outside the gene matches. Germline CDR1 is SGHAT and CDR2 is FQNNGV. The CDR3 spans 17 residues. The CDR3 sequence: CASSLWVGLAGEGEQFF. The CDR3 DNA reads TGTGCCAGCAGCTTGTGGGTGGGACTAGCGGGAGAGGGTGAGCAGTTCTTC.

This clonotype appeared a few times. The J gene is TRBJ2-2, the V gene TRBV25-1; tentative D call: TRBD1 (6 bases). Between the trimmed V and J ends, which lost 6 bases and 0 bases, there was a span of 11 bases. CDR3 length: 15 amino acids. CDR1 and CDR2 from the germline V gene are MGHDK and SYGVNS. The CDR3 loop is CASSVTGSNTGELFF. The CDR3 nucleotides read TGTGCCAGCAGCGTCACAGGGTCGAACACCGGGGAGCTGTTTTTT.

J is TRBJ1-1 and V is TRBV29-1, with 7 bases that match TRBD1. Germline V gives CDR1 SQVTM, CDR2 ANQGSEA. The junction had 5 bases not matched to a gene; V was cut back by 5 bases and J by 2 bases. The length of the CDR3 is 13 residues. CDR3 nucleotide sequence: TGCAGCGTTCGGATAGGGGGCAACACTGAAGCTTTCTTT. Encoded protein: CSVRIGGNTEAFF. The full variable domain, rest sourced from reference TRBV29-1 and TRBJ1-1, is SAVISQKPSRDICQRGTSLTIQCQVDSQVTMMFWYRQQPGQSLTLIATANQGSEATYESGFVIDKFPISRPNLTFSTLTVSNMSPEDSSIYLCSVRIGGNTEAFFGQGTRLTVV.

The CDR3 region is CSARGPGRGNTIYF. The CDR3 DNA reads TGCAGTGCTAGAGGCCCAGGACGTGGAAACACCATATATTTT. The chain combines TRBV20-1 with TRBJ1-3; D remains unclear. CDR1 is DFQATT and CDR2 is SNEGSKA in the germline V gene (reference sequence). The CDR3 loop spans 14 amino acids. Trimming shortened V by 1 base and J by 3 bases, and 10 bases separated the two germline ends.

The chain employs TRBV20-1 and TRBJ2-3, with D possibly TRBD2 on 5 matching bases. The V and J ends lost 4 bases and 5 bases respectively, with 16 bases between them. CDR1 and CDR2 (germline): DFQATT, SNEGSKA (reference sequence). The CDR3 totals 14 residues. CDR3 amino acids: CSATTGSSKDTQYF. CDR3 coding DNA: TGCAGTGCTACCACGGGGAGCTCCAAAGATACGCAGTATTTT.

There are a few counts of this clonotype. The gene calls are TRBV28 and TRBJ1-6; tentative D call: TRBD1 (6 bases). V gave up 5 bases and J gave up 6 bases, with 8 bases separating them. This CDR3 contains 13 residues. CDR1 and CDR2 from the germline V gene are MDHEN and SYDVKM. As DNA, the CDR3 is TGTGCCAGCAGTCCAGGGGTTAATTCACCCCTCCACTTT. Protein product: CASSPGVNSPLHF. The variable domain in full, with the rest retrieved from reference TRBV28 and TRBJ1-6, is DVKVTQSSRYLVKRTGEKVFLECVQDMDHENMFWYRQDPGLGLRLIYFSYDVKMKEKGDIPEGYSVSREKKERFSLILESASTNQTSMYLCASSPGVNSPLHFGNGTRLTVT.

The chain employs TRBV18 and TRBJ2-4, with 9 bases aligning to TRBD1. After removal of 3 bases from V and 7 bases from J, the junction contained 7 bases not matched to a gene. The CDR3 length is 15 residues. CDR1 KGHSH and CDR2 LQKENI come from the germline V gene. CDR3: CASSPNVGQGNIQYF. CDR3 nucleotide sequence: TGTGCCAGCTCACCGAACGTAGGACAGGGGAACATTCAGTACTTC.

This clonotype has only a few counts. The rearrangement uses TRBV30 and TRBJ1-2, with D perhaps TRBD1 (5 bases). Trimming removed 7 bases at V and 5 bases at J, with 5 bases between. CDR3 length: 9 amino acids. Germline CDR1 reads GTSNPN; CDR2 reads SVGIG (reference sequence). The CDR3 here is CASGYGYTF. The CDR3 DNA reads TGTGCCTCAGGGTATGGCTACACCTTC.

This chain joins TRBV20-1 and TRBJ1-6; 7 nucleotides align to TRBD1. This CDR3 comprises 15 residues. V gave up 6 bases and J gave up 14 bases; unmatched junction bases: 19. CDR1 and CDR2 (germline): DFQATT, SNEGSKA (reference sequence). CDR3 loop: CSAMSPAGGASTLHF. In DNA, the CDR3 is TGCAGTGCCATGAGTCCGGCAGGGGGAGCGTCGACCCTCCACTTT.

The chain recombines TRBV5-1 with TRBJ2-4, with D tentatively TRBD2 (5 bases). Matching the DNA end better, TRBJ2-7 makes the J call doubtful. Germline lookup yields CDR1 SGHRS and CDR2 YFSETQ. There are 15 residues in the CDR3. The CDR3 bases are TGCGCCAGCAGTCATGGGAGCAGTTCGAGGAACGAGCAGTACTTC. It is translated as CASSHGSSSRNEQYF.

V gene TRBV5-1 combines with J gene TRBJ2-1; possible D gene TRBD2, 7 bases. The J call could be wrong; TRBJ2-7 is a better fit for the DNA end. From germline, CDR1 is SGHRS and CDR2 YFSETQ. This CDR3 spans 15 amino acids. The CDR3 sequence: CASSSSRGAYNEQYF. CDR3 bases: TGCGCCAGCAGCTCCTCTCGGGGGGCCTACAATGAGCAGTACTTC.

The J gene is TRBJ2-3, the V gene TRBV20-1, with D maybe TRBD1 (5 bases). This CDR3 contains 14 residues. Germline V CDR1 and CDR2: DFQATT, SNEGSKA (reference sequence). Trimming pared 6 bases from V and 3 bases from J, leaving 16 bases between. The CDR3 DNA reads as TGCAGTGCCAGGGCCCCCCTGAGGACAGATACGCAGTATTTT. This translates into CSARAPLRTDTQYF.

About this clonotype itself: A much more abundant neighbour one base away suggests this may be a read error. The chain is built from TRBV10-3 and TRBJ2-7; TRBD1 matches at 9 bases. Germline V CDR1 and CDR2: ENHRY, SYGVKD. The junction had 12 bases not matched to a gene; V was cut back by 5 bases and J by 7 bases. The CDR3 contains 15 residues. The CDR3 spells CAISPTGGSYNEQYF. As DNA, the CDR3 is TGTGCCATCAGTCCAACAGGGGGCTCGTACAATGAGCAGTACTTC.

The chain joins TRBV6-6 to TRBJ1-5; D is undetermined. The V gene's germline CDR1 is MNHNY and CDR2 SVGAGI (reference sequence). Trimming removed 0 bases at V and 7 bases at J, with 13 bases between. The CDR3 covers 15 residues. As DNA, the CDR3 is TGTGCCAGCAGTTACTCGTTTTCGGGAGAGCAGCCCCAGCATTTT. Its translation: CASSYSFSGEQPQHF.